This T cell receptor (delta chain) was sequenced for a study of Vδ1+ human thymocytes. General study points: Thymic TRG and TRD repertoires appeared highly polyclonal.

The sorted cells were CD3+ Vdelta1+ Vdelta2- thymocytes from alphabeta-depleted thymus. RNA was extracted from the cells and then reverse transcribed. The CDR3 regions were amplified by multiplex PCR from V-gene primers to a constant-region primer. TCRdb used CATT to re-call clones from the multiplex PCR reads. The repertoire holds about 54,000 delta-chain clones, with about 15% as singletons. The CDR3 is made up of 20 amino acids. Trimming removed 0 bases from V and 2 bases from J; junction bases left unmatched: 17. From germline, CDR1 is TSWWSYY and CDR2 QGS. Points on this clone: As yet, its antigen is unknown.

The sequence was obtained from a boy less than two years old who had congenital heart surgery. Sequencing input: Vdelta1+ gamma-delta thymocytes from the thymus. The subset is: FACS-sorted CD3+ TCRalphabeta- TCRVdelta1+ TCRVdelta2- thymocytes. The V call is TRDV1, the J call TRDJ1; 8 nucleotides line up with TRDD3. The CDR3 bases are TGTGCTCTTGGGGAACTAGTTATCCTACCGGGGATACCGTTTACCGATAAACTCATCTTT. Translating gives CALGELVILPGIPFTDKLIF.